These 15 T cell receptor beta chains were all obtained from the same sample, sequenced in a study of T-cell memory formation after mild COVID-19. TCRdb re-called the 5' RACE reads with MiXCR, one entry per CDR3 protein. This sample carries over 95,000 distinct CDR3 sequences, approximately 21% of them seen once, and the ten largest clones take approximately 41%. The source material was PBMCs or a T cell subset sorted from them (not recorded which). These receptors were obtained from a man between 18 and 35 years old who had mild COVID-19 (a few samples of this study predate the infection). Cell type and time point are not known.

This clonotype occurred a few times. The chain links TRBV14 to TRBJ2-7; the match to TRBD1 covers 7 bases. After removal of 3 bases from V and 2 bases from J, the junction contained 10 bases not matched to a gene. Germline V gene data show CDR1 as SGHDN and CDR2 as FVKESK. The CDR3 has 16 amino acids. The CDR3 bases are TGTGCCAGCAGCCATCTCCGGGACAGCCTCCCCTACGAGCAGTACTTC. Residues: CASSHLRDSLPYEQYF.

V and J are TRBV4-3 and TRBJ2-7, with D uncertain. This CDR3 is 18 amino acids long. Germline CDR1 reads LGHNA; CDR2 reads YSLEER. Trimming took 0 bases from V and 2 from J, leaving 20 bases between them. As DNA, the CDR3 is TGCGCCAGCAGCCAAGATATCGGTTTTGACACCGCGGCCTACGAGCAGTACTTC. The encoded protein is CASSQDIGFDTAAYEQYF.

This clonotype was detected once. The V gene is TRBV12-3 or TRBV12-4, the J gene TRBJ2-1, with 12 bases fitting TRBD2. Germline trimming cut 4 bases from V and 7 bases from J; bases unmatched to any gene: 8. The CDR3 covers 16 residues. CDR3 coding DNA: TGTGCCAGCAGTTCCTGGACTAGCGGGGTTGGGAATGAGCAGTTCTTC. This gives the protein CASSSWTSGVGNEQFF.

V and J are TRBV7-6 and TRBJ2-1; D gene ambiguous. In germline, CDR1 is SGHVS, CDR2 FNYEAQ. The CDR3 sequence is 14 residues long. The ends were cut back, 1 base at V and 6 bases at J, with 10 bases in the middle. CDR3 nucleotide sequence: TGTGCCAGCAGCTTAGGGGGAAGGGCCAATGAGCAGTTCTTC. Amino acid sequence: CASSLGGRANEQFF.

This chain links TRBV9 with TRBJ1-2; 9 nucleotides agree with TRBD1. V shed 3 bases, J shed 4 bases, and the junction held 10 bases outside the gene matches. This CDR3 has 16 amino acids. Germline-derived CDR1 and CDR2 are SGDLS and YYNGEE. The CDR3 protein is CASSAGTGRVGYGYTF. CDR3 nucleotides: TGTGCCAGCAGCGCCGGGACAGGGAGGGTTGGCTATGGCTACACCTTC.

This clonotype occurred a few times. The rearrangement uses TRBV11-2 and TRBJ1-1; the match to TRBD1 covers 10 bases. This CDR3 spans 20 amino acids. CDR1 and CDR2 from the germline V gene are SGHAT and FQNNGV. The J segment lost 3 bases and the V segment lost 5 bases, leaving 21 bases of the junction unmatched. The CDR3 sequence is CASSPTLHDRGRIWDTEAFF. DNA for the CDR3: TGTGCCAGCAGCCCCACCCTGCACGACAGGGGGCGAATATGGGACACTGAAGCTTTCTTT.

This clonotype has a count of ten or more. One junction end disagrees with the germline gene, perhaps due to a read error. V and J are TRBV12-3 or TRBV12-4 and TRBJ2-5; D remains ambiguous. CDR3 length equals 11 residues. The CDR3 sequence: CASSLGETQYF. The CDR3 region has the DNA TGTGCCAGCAGCTTAGGGGAGACCCAGTACTTC.

This clonotype was seen just once. The V gene is TRBV5-1, the J gene TRBJ2-5, with D perhaps being TRBD1 or TRBD2 (5 bases each). V lost 1 base and J 3 bases, leaving 10 bases between the germline ends. Germline V gives CDR1 SGHRS, CDR2 YFSETQ. The CDR3 length is 14 residues. The CDR3 reads CASSLIQGEETQYF. In nucleotides, the CDR3 is TGCGCCAGCAGCTTGATTCAGGGAGAAGAGACCCAGTACTTC.

The chain joins TRBV7-2 to TRBJ2-7, with D uncertain. Germline V CDR1 and CDR2: SGHTA, FQGNSA. This CDR3 contains 13 residues. V was shortened by 1 base and J by 4 bases, with 8 bases between the two germline ends. The CDR3 region is CASSLGVRYEQYF. The CDR3 coding sequence is TGTGCCAGCAGCTTAGGGGTTAGGTACGAGCAGTACTTC. Using reference TRBV7-2 and TRBJ2-7 for the parts outside the CDR3, the full variable domain is GAGVSQSPSNKVTEKGKDVELRCDPISGHTALYWYRQSLGQGLEFLIYFQGNSAPDKSGLPSDRFSAERTGGSVSTLTIQRTQQEDSAVYLCASSLGVRYEQYFGPGTRLTVT.

The rearrangement uses TRBV2 and TRBJ1-5; perhaps TRBD1 as D (6 bases). CDR1 and CDR2 (germline): SNHLY, FYNNEI. This CDR3 comprises 15 residues. Trimming removed 0 bases at V and 6 bases at J, with 12 bases between. The CDR3 DNA reads TGTGCCAGCAGTGAAGCGCTTCAGGGGAGTCAGCCCCAGCATTTT. It codes for CASSEALQGSQPQHF.

This clonotype was observed a few times. The gene calls are TRBV4-3 and TRBJ1-2; no reliable D call. This CDR3 is built from 14 residues. The ends were cut back, 4 bases at V and 7 bases at J, with 16 bases in the middle. CDR1 is LGHNA and CDR2 is YSLEER in the germline V gene. DNA for the CDR3: TGCGCCAGCAGCCCGGGTCGACGGCCGCTTGGCTACACCTTC. It encodes CASSPGRRPLGYTF.

This chain connects TRBV12-3 or TRBV12-4 to TRBJ1-2; maybe TRBD1 (5 bases). Trimming took 1 base from V and 8 from J, leaving 14 bases between them. The CDR3 is made up of 14 amino acids. DNA for the CDR3: TGTGCCAGCAGTTTAGAAGGCCGCGGGGGAGGCTACACCTTC. Translating gives CASSLEGRGGGYTF.

V is TRBV7-2 and J is TRBJ1-5, with unresolved D. The CDR3 runs 13 residues. CDR1 is SGHTA, CDR2 FQGNSA, per germline. Trimming removed 2 bases at V and 1 base at J, with 3 bases between. DNA for the CDR3: TGTGCCAGCAGCTTATGGAGCAATCAGCCCCAGCATTTT. Translating gives CASSLWSNQPQHF.

A few counts support this clonotype. The chain carries TRBV29-1 and TRBJ2-7; D may correspond to TRBD1 or TRBD2 (5 bases each). The CDR3 has 10 residues. V lost 3 bases to trimming and J lost 7 bases, with 7 bases between them. Germline assignment: CDR1 SQVTM and CDR2 ANQGSEA. As DNA, the CDR3 is TGCAGCGTTGAGTGGGGGGAGCAGTACTTC. It codes for CSVEWGEQYF.

This clonotype was detected only a few times. The gene calls are TRBV10-3 and TRBJ2-1, with D hard to call. The CDR3 contains 14 residues. Between the trimmed V and J ends, which lost 0 bases and 5 bases, there was a span of 8 bases. Germline-derived CDR1 and CDR2 are ENHRY and SYGVKD. The CDR3 DNA reads TGTGCCATCAGTGAGTCCTCTCTCAACAATGAGCAGTTCTTC. Translated: CAISESSLNNEQFF.